A single T cell receptor beta chain is shown here with its context. The germline V gene has CDR1 MNHEY and CDR2 SMNVEV (reference sequence). The length of the CDR3 is 13 residues. Trimming cost V 5 bases and J 6 bases; bases outside gene matches: 4. Positive CCR7 selection of CD45RO-negative cells yielded the naive CD8 cells, and terminally differentiated effector memory CD45RA+ cells were excluded. This sample was included in a study of shared clonotypes between healthy human individuals. TCRdb's copy holds only in-frame clones and misses some; the assay was immunoSEQ multiplex PCR. The data contain around 650,000 clones, around 96% of them singletons.

The sample taken for sequencing was naive CD8+ T cells sorted from blood. The source is a woman aged 25 to 39 in good health. The V gene is TRBV27, the J gene TRBJ1-2; 9 bases agree with TRBD1. The CDR3 spells CASSHRGPDGYTF. The CDR3 nucleotides are TGTGCCAGCAGTCACAGGGGGCCGGATGGCTACACCTTC.